This T cell receptor (beta chain) is drawn from a study of T-cell memory formation after mild COVID-19. Study-level findings and limits: Among contracting clones, CD4+ were mainly CM/EM and CD8+ enriched in EMRA. Day 37-peaking second-wave clones had unconfirmed SARS-CoV-2 specificity.

TCRdb used MiXCR to reprocess the 5' RACE reads, holding one entry per CDR3 protein. The sample includes roughly 14,000 distinct CDR3 sequences, about 21% of them seen just once. V was pared by 0 bases and J by 3 bases, with 9 bases of the junction left unmatched. Germline lookup yields CDR1 MGHRA and CDR2 YSYEKL. This CDR3 has 17 residues. There are many counts of this clonotype. Its matching antigen is unknown. What was sequenced was PBMCs or a T cell subset sorted from them (not recorded which). This clonotype originated in an adult woman who had mild COVID-19 (a few samples of this study predate the infection). Cell type and time point are not known. The chain combines TRBV4-1 with TRBJ1-2; TRBD1 matches 8 bases. Written as DNA, the CDR3 is TGCGCCAGCAGCCAAGATCAGGGGGCAATGGGTTACTATGGCTACACCTTC. Translation gives CASSQDQGAMGYYGYTF.